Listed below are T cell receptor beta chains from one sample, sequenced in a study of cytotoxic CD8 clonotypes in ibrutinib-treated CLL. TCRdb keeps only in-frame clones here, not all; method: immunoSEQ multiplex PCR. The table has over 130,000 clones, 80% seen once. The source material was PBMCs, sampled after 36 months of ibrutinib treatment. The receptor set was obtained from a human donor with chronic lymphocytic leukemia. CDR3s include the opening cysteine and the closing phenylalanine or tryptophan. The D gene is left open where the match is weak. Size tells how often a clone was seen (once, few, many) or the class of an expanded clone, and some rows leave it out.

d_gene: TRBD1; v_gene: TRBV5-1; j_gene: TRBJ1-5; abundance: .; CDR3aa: CASSLGQGHQPQHF; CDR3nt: TGCGCCAGCAGCCTAGGACAGGGTCATCAGCCCCAGCATTTT
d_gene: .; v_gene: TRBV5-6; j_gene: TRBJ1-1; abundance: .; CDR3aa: CASSLSGGENTEAFF; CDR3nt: TGTGCCAGCAGCTTGTCTGGGGGCGAGAACACTGAAGCTTTCTTT
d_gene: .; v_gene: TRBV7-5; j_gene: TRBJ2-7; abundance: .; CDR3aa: CARSQSGGETYEQYF; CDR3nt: TGTGCCAGAAGCCAAAGCGGGGGGGAAACCTACGAGCAGTACTTC
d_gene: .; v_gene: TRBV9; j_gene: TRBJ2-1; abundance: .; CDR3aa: CASSPGGNEQFF; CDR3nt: TGTGCCAGCTCCCCCGGGGGCAATGAGCAGTTCTTC
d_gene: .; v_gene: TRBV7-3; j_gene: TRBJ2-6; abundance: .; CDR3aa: CASSRTDSGANVLTF; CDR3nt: TGTGCCAGCAGCCGGACAGACTCTGGGGCCAACGTCCTGACTTTC
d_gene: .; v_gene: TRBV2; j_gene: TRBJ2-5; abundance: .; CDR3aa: CASSAMTGFMETQYF; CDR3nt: TGTGCCAGCAGCGCGATGACAGGTTTTATGGAGACCCAGTACTTC
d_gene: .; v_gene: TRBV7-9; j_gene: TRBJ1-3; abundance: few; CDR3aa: CASSLGFSSGNTIYF; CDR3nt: TGTGCCAGCAGCTTAGGATTCAGCTCTGGAAACACCATATATTTT
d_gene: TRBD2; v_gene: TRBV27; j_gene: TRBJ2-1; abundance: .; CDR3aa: CASSPGLAGGPGNEQFF; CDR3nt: TGTGCCAGCAGTCCGGGACTAGCGGGAGGGCCGGGGAATGAGCAGTTCTTC
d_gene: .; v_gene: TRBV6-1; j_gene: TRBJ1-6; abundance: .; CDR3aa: CASSERESNNSPLHF; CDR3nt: TGTGCCAGCAGTGAAAGGGAATCGAATAATTCACCCCTCCACTTT
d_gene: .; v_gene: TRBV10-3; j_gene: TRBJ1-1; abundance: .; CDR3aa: CATTEGNTEAFF; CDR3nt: TGTGCCACCACTGAAGGGAACACTGAAGCTTTCTTT
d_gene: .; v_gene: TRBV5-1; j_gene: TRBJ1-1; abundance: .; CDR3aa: CASSLPDGLEAFF; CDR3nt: TGCGCCAGCAGCCTCCCAGATGGGTTGGAAGCTTTCTTT
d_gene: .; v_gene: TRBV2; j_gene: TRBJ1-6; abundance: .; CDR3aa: CASRGIGGWDSPLHF; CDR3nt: TGTGCCAGCAGGGGTATTGGAGGGTGGGATTCACCCCTCCACTTT
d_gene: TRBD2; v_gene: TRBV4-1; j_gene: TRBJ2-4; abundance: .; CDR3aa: CASSHWTSGAERVQYF; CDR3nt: TGCGCCAGCAGCCATTGGACTAGCGGGGCGGAGAGGGTTCAGTACTTC
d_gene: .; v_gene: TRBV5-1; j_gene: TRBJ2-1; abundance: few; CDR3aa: CASSLGGENNEQFF; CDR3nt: TGCGCCAGCAGCTTAGGGGGAGAGAACAATGAGCAGTTCTTC
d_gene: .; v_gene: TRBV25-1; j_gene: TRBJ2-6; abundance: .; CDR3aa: CASSETRWNSGANVLTF; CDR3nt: TGTGCCAGCAGTGAAACGAGGTGGAACTCTGGGGCCAACGTCCTGACTTTC
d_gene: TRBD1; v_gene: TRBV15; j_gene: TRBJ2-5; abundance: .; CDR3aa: CATRPLQDRVRETQYF; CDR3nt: TGTGCCACCAGGCCCCTCCAAGACAGGGTTCGCGAGACCCAGTACTTC
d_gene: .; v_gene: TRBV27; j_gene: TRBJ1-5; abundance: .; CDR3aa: CASTAEYNQPQHF; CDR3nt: TGTGCCAGCACGGCGGAATACAATCAGCCCCAGCATTTT
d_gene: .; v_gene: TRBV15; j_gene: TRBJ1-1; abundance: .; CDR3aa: CATSFRQNTEAFF; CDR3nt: TGTGCCACCAGCTTCCGTCAGAACACTGAAGCTTTCTTT
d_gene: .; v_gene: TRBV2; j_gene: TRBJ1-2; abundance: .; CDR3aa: CASSEATADYGYTF; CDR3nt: TGTGCCAGCAGTGAAGCGACAGCCGACTATGGCTACACCTTC
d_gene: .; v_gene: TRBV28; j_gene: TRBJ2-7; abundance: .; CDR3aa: CASSRYEQYF; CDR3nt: TGTGCCAGCAGCCGCTACGAGCAGTACTTC
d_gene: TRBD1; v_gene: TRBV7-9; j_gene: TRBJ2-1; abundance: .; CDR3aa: CASSLPDRGYGEQFF; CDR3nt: TGTGCCAGCAGCTTACCGGACAGGGGTTACGGTGAGCAGTTCTTC
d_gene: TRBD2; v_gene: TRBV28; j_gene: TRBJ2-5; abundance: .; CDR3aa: CASSLASGGETQYF; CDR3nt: TGTGCCAGCAGTTTAGCTAGCGGGGGAGAGACCCAGTACTTC
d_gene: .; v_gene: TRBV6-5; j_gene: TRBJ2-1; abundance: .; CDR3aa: CASSPRGPVNEQFF; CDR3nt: TGTGCCAGCAGTCCTCGGGGGCCGGTCAATGAGCAGTTCTTC
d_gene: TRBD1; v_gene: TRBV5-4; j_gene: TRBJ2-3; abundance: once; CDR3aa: CASSSNRGPDTQYF; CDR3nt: TGTGCCAGCAGCTCGAACAGGGGCCCGGATACGCAGTATTTT
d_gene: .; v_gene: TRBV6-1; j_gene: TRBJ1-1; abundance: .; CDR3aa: CASSLALRDEAFF; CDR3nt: TGTGCCAGCAGTCTGGCTCTGAGAGACGAAGCTTTCTTT
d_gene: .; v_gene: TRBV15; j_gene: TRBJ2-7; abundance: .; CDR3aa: CATSRVFGGNREQYF; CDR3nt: TGTGCCACCAGCAGAGTTTTCGGCGGGAATCGCGAGCAGTACTTC
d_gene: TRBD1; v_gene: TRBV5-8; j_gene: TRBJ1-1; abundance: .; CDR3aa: CASSAYRGPNTEAFF; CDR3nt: TGTGCCAGCAGCGCCTACAGGGGGCCGAACACTGAAGCTTTCTTT
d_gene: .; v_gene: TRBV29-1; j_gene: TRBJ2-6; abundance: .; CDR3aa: CSVGRSDSGANVLTF; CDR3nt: TGCAGCGTTGGGCGATCAGACTCTGGGGCCAACGTCCTGACTTTC
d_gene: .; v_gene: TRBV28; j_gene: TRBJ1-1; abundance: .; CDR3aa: CASSLHSQNTEAFF; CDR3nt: TGTGCCAGCAGTTTGCACAGCCAGAACACTGAAGCTTTCTTT
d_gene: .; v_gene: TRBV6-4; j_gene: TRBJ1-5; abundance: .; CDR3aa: CASSDRGNGNQPQHF; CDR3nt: TGTGCCAGCAGTGACAGGGGTAATGGGAATCAGCCCCAGCATTTT
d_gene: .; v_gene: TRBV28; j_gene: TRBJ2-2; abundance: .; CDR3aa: CASSLGTGELFF; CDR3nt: TGTGCCAGCAGTTTAGGCACCGGGGAGCTGTTTTTT
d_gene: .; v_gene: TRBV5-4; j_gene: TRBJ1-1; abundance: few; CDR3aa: CASSSRTGNTEAFF; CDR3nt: TGTGCCAGCAGCTCCAGGACGGGGAACACTGAAGCTTTCTTT
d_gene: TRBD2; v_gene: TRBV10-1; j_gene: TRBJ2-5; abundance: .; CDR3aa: CASSVQGLAGEETQYF; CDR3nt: TGCGCCAGCAGTGTACAGGGACTAGCGGGGGAAGAGACCCAGTACTTC
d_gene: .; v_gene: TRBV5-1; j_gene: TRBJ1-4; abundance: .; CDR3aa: CASSWGGEFMQKLFF; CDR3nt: TGCGCCAGCAGCTGGGGCGGGGAGTTTATGCAAAAACTGTTTTTT
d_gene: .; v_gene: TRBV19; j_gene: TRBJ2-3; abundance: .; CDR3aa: CASSMVGSSTDTQYF; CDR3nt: TGTGCCAGTAGTATGGTGGGGTCATCCACAGATACGCAGTATTTT
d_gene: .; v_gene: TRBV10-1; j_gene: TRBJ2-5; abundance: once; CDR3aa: CASSAFVQETQYF; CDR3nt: TGCGCCAGCAGTGCATTCGTCCAAGAGACCCAGTACTTC
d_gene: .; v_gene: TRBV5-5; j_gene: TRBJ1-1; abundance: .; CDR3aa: CASSSQTGSTEAFF; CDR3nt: TGTGCCAGCAGCAGTCAAACAGGGAGCACTGAAGCTTTCTTT
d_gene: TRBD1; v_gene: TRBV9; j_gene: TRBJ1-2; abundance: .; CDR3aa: CASSAQQGVRSGYTF; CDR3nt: TGTGCCAGCAGCGCCCAACAGGGGGTGCGGAGTGGCTACACCTTC
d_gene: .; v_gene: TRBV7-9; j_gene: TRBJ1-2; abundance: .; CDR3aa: CASSLEVIQVDGYTF; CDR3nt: TGTGCCAGCAGCTTAGAGGTTATCCAGGTAGATGGCTACACCTTC
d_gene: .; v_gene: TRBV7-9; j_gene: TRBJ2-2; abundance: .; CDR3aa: CASSLLGPELFF; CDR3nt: TGTGCCAGCAGCCTGCTGGGGCCTGAGCTGTTTTTT
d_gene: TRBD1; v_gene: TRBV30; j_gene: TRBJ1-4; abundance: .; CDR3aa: CAWKQGLGEKLFF; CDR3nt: TGTGCCTGGAAACAGGGGCTTGGGGAAAAACTGTTTTTT
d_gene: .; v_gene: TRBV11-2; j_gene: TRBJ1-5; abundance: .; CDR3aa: CASSLDLGRTRPQHF; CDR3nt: TGTGCCAGCAGCTTAGATCTCGGGAGGACTCGGCCCCAGCATTTT
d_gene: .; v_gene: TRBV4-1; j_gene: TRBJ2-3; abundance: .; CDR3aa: CASSQGLGAGTDTQYF; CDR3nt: TGCGCCAGCAGCCAAGGATTGGGGGCAGGCACAGATACGCAGTATTTT
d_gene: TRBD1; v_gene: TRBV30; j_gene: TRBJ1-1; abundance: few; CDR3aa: CAWRQGGRAFF; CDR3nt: TGTGCCTGGAGGCAGGGGGGTCGAGCTTTCTTT
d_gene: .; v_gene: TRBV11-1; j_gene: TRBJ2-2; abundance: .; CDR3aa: CASSVGGTVNGELFF; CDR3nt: TGTGCCAGCAGCGTTGGAGGGACAGTCAACGGGGAGCTGTTTTTT
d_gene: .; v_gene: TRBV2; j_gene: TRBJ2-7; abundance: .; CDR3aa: CASSGRGVSSYEQYF; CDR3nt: TGTGCCAGCAGTGGGCGGGGCGTCAGCTCCTACGAGCAGTACTTC
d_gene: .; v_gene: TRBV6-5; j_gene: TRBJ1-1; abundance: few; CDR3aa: CASSYSSVNTEAFF; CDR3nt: TGTGCCAGCAGTTACTCGAGTGTGAACACTGAAGCTTTCTTT
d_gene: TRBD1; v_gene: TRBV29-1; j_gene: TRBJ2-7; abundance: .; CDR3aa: CSVHTGDSYEQYF; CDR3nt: TGCAGCGTTCACACAGGGGACTCCTACGAGCAGTACTTC
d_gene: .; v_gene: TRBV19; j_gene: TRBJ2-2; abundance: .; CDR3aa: CASRHTSNTGELFF; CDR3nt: TGTGCCAGTAGGCACACATCGAACACCGGGGAGCTGTTTTTT
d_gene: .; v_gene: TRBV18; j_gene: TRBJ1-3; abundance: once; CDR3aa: CASAVSYSGNTIYF; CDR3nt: TGTGCCAGCGCTGTGTCCTACTCTGGAAACACCATATATTTT
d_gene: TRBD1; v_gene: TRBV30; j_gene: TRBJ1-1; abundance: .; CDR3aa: CAWSGVSGGHTEAFF; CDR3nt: TGTGCCTGGAGTGGGGTCTCAGGGGGCCACACTGAAGCTTTCTTT
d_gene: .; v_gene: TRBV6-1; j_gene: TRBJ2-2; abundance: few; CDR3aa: CASANSSRGTGELFF; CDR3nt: TGTGCCAGCGCGAATAGTTCGCGGGGAACCGGGGAGCTGTTTTTT
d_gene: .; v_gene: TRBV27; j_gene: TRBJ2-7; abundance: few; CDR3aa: CASSLHTSYEQYF; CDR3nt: TGTGCCAGCAGTTTACACACCTCCTACGAGCAGTACTTC
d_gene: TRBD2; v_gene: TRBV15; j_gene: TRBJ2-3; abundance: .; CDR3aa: CATSSTGLAGDDTQYF; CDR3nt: TGTGCCACCAGCAGCACTGGACTAGCGGGGGACGATACGCAGTATTTT
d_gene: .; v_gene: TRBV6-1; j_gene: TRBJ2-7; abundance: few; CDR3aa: CASSEALPNSYEQYF; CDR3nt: TGTGCCAGCAGTGAAGCGCTGCCCAACTCCTACGAGCAGTACTTC
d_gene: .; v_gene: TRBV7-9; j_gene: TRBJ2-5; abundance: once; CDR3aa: CASSPGRGFQETQYF; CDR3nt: TGTGCCAGCAGCCCGGGGAGGGGGTTCCAAGAGACCCAGTACTTC
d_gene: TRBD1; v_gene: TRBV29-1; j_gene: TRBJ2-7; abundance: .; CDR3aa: CSVQDPDRGKYEQYF; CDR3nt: TGCAGCGTTCAAGACCCTGACAGGGGAAAATACGAGCAGTACTTC
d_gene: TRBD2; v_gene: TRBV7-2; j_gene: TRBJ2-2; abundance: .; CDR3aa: CASSPLAGVGTGELFF; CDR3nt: TGTGCCAGCAGCCCACTAGCGGGGGTCGGCACCGGGGAGCTGTTTTTT
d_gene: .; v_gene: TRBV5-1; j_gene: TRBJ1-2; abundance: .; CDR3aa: CASSLDVPPTSYTF; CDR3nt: TGCGCCAGCAGCTTGGATGTCCCACCTACCTCCTACACCTTC
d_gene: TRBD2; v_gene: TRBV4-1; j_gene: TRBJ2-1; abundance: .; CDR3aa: CASSQPGTSGYNEQFF; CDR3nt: TGCGCCAGCAGCCAACCCGGGACTAGCGGATACAATGAGCAGTTCTTC